The sequence of this T cell receptor (beta chain) was determined in a study of beta chain features in type 1 diabetes. Study-level background: Comparable age, gender and cell yields were observed in patients relative to healthy donors. Across the samples, roughly 99 million sorted cells were examined in total. Overall study findings and caveats: In all four CD4+ subsets, TCRB CDR3 length was significantly, moderately reduced in type 1 diabetes.

Heparinised blood was drawn once per donor, averaging around 120 mL. About this clone: As yet, its antigen is unknown.

The ends were cut back, 0 bases at V and 5 bases at J, with 10 bases in the middle. This CDR3 comprises 14 residues. TCRB transcripts that were expressed got sequenced, as all of the isolated RNA had been reverse transcribed. Read counts averaged approximately 3.5 million for samples of naive, central memory and regulatory T cells. Clones were read by immunoSEQ multiplex PCR, and TCRdb kept only the in-frame ones, dropping some. The sample includes roughly 240,000 clones, 20% to 25% of them seen just once. J is TRBJ2-5 and V is TRBV23-1; no clear D. TRBV23-1 is recorded as an ORF, its role being uncertain. Material: naive CD4+ T cells from blood. The sequence was obtained from a woman in her twenties or thirties with type 1 diabetes. CDR3 coding DNA: TGCGCCAGCAGTCAATCTCCTAGTGGGGAGACCCAGTACTTC. It yields the protein CASSQSPSGETQYF.